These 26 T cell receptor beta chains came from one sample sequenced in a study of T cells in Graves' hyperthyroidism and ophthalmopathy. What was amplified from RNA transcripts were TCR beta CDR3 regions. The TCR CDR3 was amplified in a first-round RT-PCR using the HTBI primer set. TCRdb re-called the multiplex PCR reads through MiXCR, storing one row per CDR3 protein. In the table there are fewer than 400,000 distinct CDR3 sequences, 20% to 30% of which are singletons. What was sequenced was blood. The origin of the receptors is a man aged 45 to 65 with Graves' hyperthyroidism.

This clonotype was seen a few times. CDR3 in amino acids: CSDRDTAAYEQYF. The CDR3 DNA sequence: TGCAGCGACCGGGACACCGCCGCCTACGAGCAGTACTTC. The chain joins TRBV29-1 to TRBJ2-7, with D possibly TRBD1 on 6 matching bases. Trimming left V 7 bases short and J 2 bases short, with 15 bases between. Germline values: CDR1 SQVTM, CDR2 ANQGSEA. The CDR3 has 13 amino acids.

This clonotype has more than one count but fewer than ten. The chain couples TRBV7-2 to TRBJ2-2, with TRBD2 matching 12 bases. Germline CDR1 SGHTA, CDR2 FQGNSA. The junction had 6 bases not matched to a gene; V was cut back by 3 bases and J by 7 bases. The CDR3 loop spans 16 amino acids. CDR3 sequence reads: CASSLLAGGLIGELFF. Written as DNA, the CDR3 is TGTGCCAGCAGCTTGCTAGCGGGAGGGTTAATCGGGGAGCTGTTTTTT.

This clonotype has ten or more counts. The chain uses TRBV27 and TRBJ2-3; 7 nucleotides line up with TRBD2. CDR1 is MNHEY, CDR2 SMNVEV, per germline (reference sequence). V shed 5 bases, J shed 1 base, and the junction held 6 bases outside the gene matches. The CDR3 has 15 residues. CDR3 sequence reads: CASSPQRGGTDTQYF. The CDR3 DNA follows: TGTGCCAGCAGTCCCCAGCGGGGAGGCACAGATACGCAGTATTTT.

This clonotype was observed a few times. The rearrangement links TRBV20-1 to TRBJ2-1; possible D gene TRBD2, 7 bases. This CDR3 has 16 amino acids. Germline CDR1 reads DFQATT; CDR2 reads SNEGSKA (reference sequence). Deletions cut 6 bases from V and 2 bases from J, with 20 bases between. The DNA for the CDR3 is TGCAGTGCACCTAGGGGGGCTAGCGGCCCCTACAATGAGCAGTTCTTC. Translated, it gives CSAPRGASGPYNEQFF.

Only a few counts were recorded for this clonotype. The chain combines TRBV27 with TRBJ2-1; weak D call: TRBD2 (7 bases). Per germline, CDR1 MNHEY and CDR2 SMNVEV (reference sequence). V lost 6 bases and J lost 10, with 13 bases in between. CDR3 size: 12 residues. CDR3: CASRRGGQEQFF. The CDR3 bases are TGTGCCAGCAGGAGGGGGGGGCAAGAGCAGTTCTTC.

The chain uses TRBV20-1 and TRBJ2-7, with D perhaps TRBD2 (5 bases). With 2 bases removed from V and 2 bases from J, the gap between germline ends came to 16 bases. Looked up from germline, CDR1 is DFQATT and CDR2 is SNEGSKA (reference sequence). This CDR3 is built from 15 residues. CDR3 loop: CSARSRAGLPYEQYF. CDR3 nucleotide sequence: TGCAGTGCTAGAAGTCGGGCGGGTCTGCCCTACGAGCAGTACTTC.

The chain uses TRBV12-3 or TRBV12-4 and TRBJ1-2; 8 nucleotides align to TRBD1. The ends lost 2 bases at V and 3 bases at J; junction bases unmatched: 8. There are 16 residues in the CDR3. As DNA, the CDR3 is TGTGCCAGCAGTTTACAGGGGGCTCAGCGCGACTATGGCTACACCTTC. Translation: CASSLQGAQRDYGYTF.

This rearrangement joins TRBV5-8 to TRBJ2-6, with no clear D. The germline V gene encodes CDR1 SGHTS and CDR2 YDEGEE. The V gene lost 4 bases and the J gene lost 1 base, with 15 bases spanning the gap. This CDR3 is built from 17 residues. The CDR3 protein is CASSTPFGTSGANVLTF. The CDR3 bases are TGTGCCAGCAGCACCCCGTTCGGCACTTCTGGGGCCAACGTCCTGACTTTC.

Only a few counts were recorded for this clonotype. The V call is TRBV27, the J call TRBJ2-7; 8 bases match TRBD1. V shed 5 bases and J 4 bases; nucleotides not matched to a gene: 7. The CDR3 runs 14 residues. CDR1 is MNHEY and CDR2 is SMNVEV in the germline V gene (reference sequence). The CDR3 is CASSDRDRKYEQYF. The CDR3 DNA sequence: TGTGCCAGCAGTGACCGGGACAGGAAGTACGAGCAGTACTTC.

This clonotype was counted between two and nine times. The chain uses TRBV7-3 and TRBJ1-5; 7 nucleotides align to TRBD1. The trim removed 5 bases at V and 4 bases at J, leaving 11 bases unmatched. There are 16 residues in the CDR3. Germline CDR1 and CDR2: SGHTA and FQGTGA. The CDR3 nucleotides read TGTGCCAGCAGCCCCTTCTTGACAGGGAAGAATCAGCCCCAGCATTTT. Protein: CASSPFLTGKNQPQHF.

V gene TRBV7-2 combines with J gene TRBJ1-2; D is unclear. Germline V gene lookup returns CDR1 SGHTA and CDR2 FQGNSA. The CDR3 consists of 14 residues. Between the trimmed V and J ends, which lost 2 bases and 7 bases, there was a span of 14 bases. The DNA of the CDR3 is TGTGCCAGCAGCTTAAGCTACCAGGCCTTTGGCTACACCTTC. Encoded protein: CASSLSYQAFGYTF. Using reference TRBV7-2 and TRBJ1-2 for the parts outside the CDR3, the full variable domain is GAGVSQSPSNKVTEKGKDVELRCDPISGHTALYWYRQSLGQGLEFLIYFQGNSAPDKSGLPSDRFSAERTGGSVSTLTIQRTQQEDSAVYLCASSLSYQAFGYTFGSGTRLTVV.

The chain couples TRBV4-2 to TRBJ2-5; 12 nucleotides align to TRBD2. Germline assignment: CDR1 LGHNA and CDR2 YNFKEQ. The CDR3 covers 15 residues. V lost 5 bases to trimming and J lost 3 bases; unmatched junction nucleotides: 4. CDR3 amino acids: CASSEASGREETQYF. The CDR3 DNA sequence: TGTGCCAGCAGCGAAGCTAGCGGGAGGGAAGAGACCCAGTACTTC.

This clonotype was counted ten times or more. CDR3 region: CSAQTGDRGYEQYF. The CDR3 DNA sequence: TGCAGTGCTCAGACCGGGGACAGGGGGTACGAGCAGTACTTC. This chain links TRBV20-1 with TRBJ2-7; 11 bases line up with TRBD1. The CDR3 loop spans 14 amino acids. From germline, CDR1 is DFQATT and CDR2 SNEGSKA (reference sequence). Trimming cost V 5 bases and J 4 bases; bases outside gene matches: 7.

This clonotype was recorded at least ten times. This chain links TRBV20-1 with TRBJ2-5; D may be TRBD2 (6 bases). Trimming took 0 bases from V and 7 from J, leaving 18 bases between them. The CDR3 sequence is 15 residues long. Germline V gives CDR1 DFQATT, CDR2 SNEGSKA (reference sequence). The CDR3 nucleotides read TGCAGTGCTAGAGATCACGTTACTAGCTCGGGGACCCAGTACTTC. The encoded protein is CSARDHVTSSGTQYF.

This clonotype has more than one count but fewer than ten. The CDR3 sequence is CASSHPSGPRSDTQYF. CDR3 nucleotides: TGTGCCAGCAGCCACCCGAGCGGGCCCAGGTCGGATACGCAGTATTTT. The rearrangement joins TRBV3-1 to TRBJ2-3; TRBD2 might be the D (6 bases). V was trimmed by 3 bases and J by 6 bases, leaving 19 bases between them. The CDR3 is 16 amino acids. Germline V lookup: CDR1 LGHDT, CDR2 YNNKEL (reference sequence).

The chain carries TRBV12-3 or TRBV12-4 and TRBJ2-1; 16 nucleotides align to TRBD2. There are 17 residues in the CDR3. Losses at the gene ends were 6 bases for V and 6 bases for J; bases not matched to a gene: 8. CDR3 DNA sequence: TGTGCCAGCAGGAAACCCGGGACTAGCGGGGGGGCCAATGAGCAGTTCTTC. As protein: CASRKPGTSGGANEQFF.

The CDR3 protein is CSARAGQGVGEQYF. The CDR3 DNA reads as TGCAGTGCTAGAGCGGGACAGGGGGTGGGCGAGCAGTACTTC. V is TRBV20-1 and J is TRBJ2-7; 11 nucleotides align to TRBD1. There are 14 residues in the CDR3. The V segment lost 1 base and the J segment 6 bases; nucleotides outside the gene matches: 5. Per germline, CDR1 DFQATT and CDR2 SNEGSKA (reference sequence).

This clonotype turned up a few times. The CDR3 loop is CASRETFYGYTF. CDR3 nucleotides: TGTGCCAGCAGAGAGACTTTCTATGGCTACACCTTC. The chain employs TRBV6-1 and TRBJ1-2; D call uncertain. The CDR3 is 12 residues long. Germline lookup yields CDR1 MNHNS and CDR2 SASEGT. V lost 6 bases and J 4 bases, leaving 9 bases between the germline ends.

The CDR3 nucleotides are TGCAGCGTTCAATCAGGGGGCGCCCCTTTCGAGCAGTACTTC. This translates into CSVQSGGAPFEQYF. The V call is TRBV29-1, the J call TRBJ2-7; the match to TRBD1 covers 8 bases. The V segment lost 5 bases and the J segment 6 bases; nucleotides outside the gene matches: 12. This CDR3 has 14 residues. Germline CDR1 reads SQVTM; CDR2 reads ANQGSEA.

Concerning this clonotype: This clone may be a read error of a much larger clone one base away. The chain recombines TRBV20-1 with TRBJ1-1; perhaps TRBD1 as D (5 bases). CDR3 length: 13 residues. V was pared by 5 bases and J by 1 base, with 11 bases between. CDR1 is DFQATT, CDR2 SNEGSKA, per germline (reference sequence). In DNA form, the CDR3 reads TGCAGTGCTGGTTGGGACGGGAACACTGAAGCTTTCTTT. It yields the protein CSAGWDGNTEAFF.

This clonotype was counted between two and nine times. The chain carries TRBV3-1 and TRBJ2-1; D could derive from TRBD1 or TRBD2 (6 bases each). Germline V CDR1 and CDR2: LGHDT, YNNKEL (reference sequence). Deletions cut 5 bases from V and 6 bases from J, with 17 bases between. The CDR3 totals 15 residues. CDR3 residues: CASSASGAPANEQFF. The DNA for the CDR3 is TGTGCCAGCAGCGCTTCGGGGGCCCCGGCCAATGAGCAGTTCTTC.

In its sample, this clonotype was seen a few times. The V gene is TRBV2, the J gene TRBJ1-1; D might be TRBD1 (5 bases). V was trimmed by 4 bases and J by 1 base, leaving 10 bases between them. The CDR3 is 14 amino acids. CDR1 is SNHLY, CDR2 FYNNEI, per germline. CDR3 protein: CASSVQGGNTEAFF. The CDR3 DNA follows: TGTGCCAGCAGTGTGCAGGGAGGGAACACTGAAGCTTTCTTT.

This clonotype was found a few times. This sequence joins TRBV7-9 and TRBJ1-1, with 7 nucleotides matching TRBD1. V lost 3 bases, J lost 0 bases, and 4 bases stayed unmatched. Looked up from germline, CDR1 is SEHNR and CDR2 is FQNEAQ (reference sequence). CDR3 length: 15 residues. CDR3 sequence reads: CASSLRGTVNTEAFF. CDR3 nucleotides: TGTGCCAGCAGCTTGAGGGGGACAGTGAACACTGAAGCTTTCTTT.

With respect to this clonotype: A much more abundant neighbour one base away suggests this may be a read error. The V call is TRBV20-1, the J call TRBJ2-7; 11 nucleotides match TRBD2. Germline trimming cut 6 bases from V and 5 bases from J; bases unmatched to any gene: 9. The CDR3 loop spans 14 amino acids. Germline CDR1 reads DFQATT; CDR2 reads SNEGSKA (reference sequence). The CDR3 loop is CSAILAGAVDEQYF. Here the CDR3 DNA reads TGCAGTGCAATACTAGCGGGAGCAGTGGACGAGCAGTACTTC.

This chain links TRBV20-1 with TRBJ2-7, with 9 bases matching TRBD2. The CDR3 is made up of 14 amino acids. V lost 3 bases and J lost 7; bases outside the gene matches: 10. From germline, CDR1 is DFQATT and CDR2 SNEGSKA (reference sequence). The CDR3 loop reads CSARGSGRKDEQYF. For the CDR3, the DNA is TGCAGTGCTAGGGGTAGCGGGAGAAAGGATGAGCAGTACTTC.

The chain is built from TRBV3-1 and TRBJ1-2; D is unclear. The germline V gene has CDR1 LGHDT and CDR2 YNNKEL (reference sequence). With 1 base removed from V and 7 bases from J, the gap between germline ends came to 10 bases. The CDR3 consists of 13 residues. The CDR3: CASSQVRRIGYTF. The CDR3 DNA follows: TGTGCCAGCAGCCAAGTCAGGAGGATTGGCTACACCTTC. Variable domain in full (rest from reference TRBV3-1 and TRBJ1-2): DTAVSQTPKYLVTQMGNDKSIKCEQNLGHDTMYWYKQDSKKFLKIMFSYNNKELIINETVPNRFSPKSPDKAHLNLHINSLELGDSAVYFCASSQVRRIGYTFGSGTRLTVV.